This T cell receptor beta chain appears in the sequencing data of a study of pediatric ulcerative colitis. One to two pinch biopsies were taken from the rectum during colonoscopy. From germline, CDR1 is MNHEY and CDR2 SMNVEV (reference sequence). The ends were cut back, 5 bases at V and 5 bases at J, with 13 bases in the middle. The CDR3 consists of 13 residues. TCRdb's copy holds only in-frame clones and misses some; the assay was immunoSEQ multiplex PCR. This sample yields tens of thousands of clones, of which about 78% are seen a single time; about 4% belongs to the top ten. The clonotype was recovered from a girl between 5 and 17 years old with moderate ulcerative colitis. The chain couples TRBV27 to TRBJ2-7, with D possibly being TRBD1 or TRBD2 (5 bases each). The sequencing sample was made of gut tissue. The CDR3 loop is CASSPGGENEQYF. The DNA of the CDR3 is TGTGCCAGCAGTCCTGGGGGAGAAAACGAGCAGTACTTC.